This T cell receptor (beta chain) was profiled in a study of blood T cell repertoires in COVID-19. Turning to the study itself: Whether acute or convalescent, the COVID-19 samples came from the United States, Italy and Spain. T cells, B-cell-depleted T cells, or PBMCs provided the cDNA or gDNA that served as material.

The study recruited people aged roughly 18 to 100 years across under 25 US areas. The V gene lost 4 bases and the J gene lost 7 bases, with 14 bases spanning the gap. The CDR3 has 14 residues. The germline gives CDR1 SGHRS, CDR2 YFSETQ. Per the study methods: How many nucleated cells were present was estimated from reference gene primer amplification. TCRdb's table, derived via immunoSEQ multiplex PCR, lists solely in-frame clones and lacks some. The V and J calls and clone size come from that table; D and trimming were worked out from the DNA. Of roughly 420,000 clones listed, approximately 88% are singletons.

The specimen sequenced was PBMCs or T cells enriched from blood (not recorded which). This chain uses TRBV5-1 with TRBJ1-4; weak D call: TRBD1 (6 bases). The receptor was derived from a woman between 25 and 40 years old with acute COVID-19. This CDR3 reads CASSPQGSGEKLFF. Here the CDR3 DNA reads TGCGCCAGCAGCCCACAGGGAAGTGGTGAAAAACTGTTTTTT.